One sample yielded the 7 T cell receptor beta chains listed below, sequenced in a study of a mutant IDH1 vaccine in newly diagnosed glioma. No antigen has been identified for these receptors. Here immunoSEQ multiplex PCR was the method, and the copy in TCRdb shows in-frame clones only, minus some. The sample consists of about 94,000 clones, roughly 90% of them appearing once. Time point described: week 47, end of study. Each dose of the vaccine consisted of 300 ug of mutant IDH1 20-mer peptide, with topical imiquimod. Sequenced here: PBMCs, sampled from a glioma patient whose treatment included an IDH1 peptide vaccine. The receptors here all came from a woman aged 45 to 65 with glioma.

The chain carries TRBV7-9 and TRBJ2-2, with D possibly being TRBD1 (6 bases). The germline V gene has CDR1 SEHNR and CDR2 FQNEAQ (reference sequence). Deletions cut 10 bases from V and 4 bases from J, with 16 bases between. This CDR3 region has 14 residues. The CDR3 DNA is TGTGCCATACAGGGCCCCAAGGGCACCGGGGAGCTGTTTTTT. Amino acids: CAIQGPKGTGELFF. Full variable domain (missing parts from reference TRBV7-9 and TRBJ2-2): DTGVSQNPRHKITKRGQNVTFRCDPISEHNRLYWYRQTLGQGPEFLTYFQNEAQLEKSRLLSDRFSAERPKGSFSTLEIQRTEQGDSAMYLCAIQGPKGTGELFFGEGSRLTVL.

CDR3 protein: CASSPAGHEQYF. The CDR3 DNA is TGTGCCAGCAGCCCGGCCGGCCACGAGCAGTACTTC. V usage is TRBV5-4 and J usage is TRBJ2-7; D gene ambiguous. The CDR3 spans 12 residues. V shed 4 bases and J shed 5 bases, with 10 bases lying between them. Germline lookup yields CDR1 SGHNT and CDR2 YYREEE (reference sequence). Drawing the rest from reference TRBV5-4 and TRBJ2-7, the complete variable domain is ETGVTQSPTHLIKTRGQQVTLRCSSQSGHNTVSWYQQALGQGPQFIFQYYREEENGRGNFPPRFSGLQFPNYSSELNVNALELDDSALYLCASSPAGHEQYFGPGTRLTVT.

As for this clone: The same CDR3 can be traced to other DNA sequences in this sample. This chain links TRBV19 with TRBJ2-7; 7 bases map to TRBD2. There are 14 residues in the CDR3. Germline CDR1 reads LNHDA; CDR2 reads SQIVND (reference sequence). The V segment lost 3 bases and the J segment 2 bases; nucleotides outside the gene matches: 4. The chain's CDR3 is CASSIWTRPYEQYF. The CDR3 bases are TGTGCCAGTAGTATTTGGACTAGACCCTACGAGCAGTACTTC.

CDR3 nucleotides: TGTGCCAGCAGCTTAGTCGACGCTAACAATGAGCAGTTCTTC. Protein: CASSLVDANNEQFF. The rearrangement joins TRBV11-3 to TRBJ2-1; D is undetermined. The germline V gene encodes CDR1 SGHNT and CDR2 YENEEA. CDR3 length equals 14 residues. V was trimmed by 1 base and J by 5 bases, leaving 9 bases between them.

The genes are TRBV5-6 and TRBJ2-7; D is unresolved. Germline V gene lookup returns CDR1 SGHDT and CDR2 YYEEEE. Trimming took 3 bases from V and 9 from J, leaving 10 bases between them. The CDR3 length is 11 residues. The CDR3 nucleotides read TGTGCCAGCAGCTCCTCCTGGGGGCAGTACTTC. Its translation is CASSSSWGQYF.

The chain couples TRBV27 to TRBJ2-1, with no clear D. The V gene lost 5 bases and the J gene lost 4 bases, with 3 bases spanning the gap. Germline V gene lookup returns CDR1 MNHEY and CDR2 SMNVEV (reference sequence). There are 11 residues in the CDR3. CDR3 sequence: CASSRYNEQFF. CDR3 sequence (DNA): TGTGCCAGCAGTCGGTACAATGAGCAGTTCTTC.

This clone was observed once. V gene TRBV6-5 combines with J gene TRBJ1-1; possibly TRBD1 for D (6 bases). V lost 5 bases to trimming and J lost 6 bases, with 16 bases between them. The CDR3 length is 14 residues. Germline V CDR1 and CDR2: MNHEY, SVGAGI. Here the CDR3 reads CASSAQGRVSEAFF. Here the CDR3 DNA reads TGTGCCAGCAGTGCACAGGGACGGGTTTCTGAAGCTTTCTTT.